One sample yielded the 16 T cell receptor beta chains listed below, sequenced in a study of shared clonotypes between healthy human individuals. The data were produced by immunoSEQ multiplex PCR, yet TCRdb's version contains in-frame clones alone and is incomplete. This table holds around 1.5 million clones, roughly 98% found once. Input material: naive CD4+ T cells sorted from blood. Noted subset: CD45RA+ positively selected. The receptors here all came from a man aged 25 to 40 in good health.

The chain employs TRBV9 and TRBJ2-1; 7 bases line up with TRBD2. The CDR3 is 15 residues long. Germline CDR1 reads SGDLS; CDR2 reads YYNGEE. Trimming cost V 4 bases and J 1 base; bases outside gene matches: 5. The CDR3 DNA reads TGTGCCAGCAGCCCTCAAGCGGGATCCTACAATGAGCAGTTCTTC. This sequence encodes CASSPQAGSYNEQFF.

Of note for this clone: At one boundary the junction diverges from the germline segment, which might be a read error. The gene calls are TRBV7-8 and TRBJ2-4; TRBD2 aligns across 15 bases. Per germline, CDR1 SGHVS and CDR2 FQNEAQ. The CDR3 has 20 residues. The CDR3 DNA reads TGTGCCAGCACCTTAGGGACTAGCGGGAGGTTCCTGCAAGCCAAAAACATTCAGTACTTC. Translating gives CASTLGTSGRFLQAKNIQYF.

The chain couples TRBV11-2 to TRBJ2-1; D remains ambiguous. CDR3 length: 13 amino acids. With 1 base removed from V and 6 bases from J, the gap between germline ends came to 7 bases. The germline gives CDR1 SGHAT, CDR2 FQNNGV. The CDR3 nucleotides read TGTGCCAGCAGCTTAGCCCGCTCCAATGAGCAGTTCTTC. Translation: CASSLARSNEQFF.

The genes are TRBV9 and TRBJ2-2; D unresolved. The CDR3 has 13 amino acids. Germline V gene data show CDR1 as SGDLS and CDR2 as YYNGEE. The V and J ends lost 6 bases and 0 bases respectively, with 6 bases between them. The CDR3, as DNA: TGTGCCAGCACATCCACGAACACCGGGGAGCTGTTTTTT. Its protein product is CASTSTNTGELFF.

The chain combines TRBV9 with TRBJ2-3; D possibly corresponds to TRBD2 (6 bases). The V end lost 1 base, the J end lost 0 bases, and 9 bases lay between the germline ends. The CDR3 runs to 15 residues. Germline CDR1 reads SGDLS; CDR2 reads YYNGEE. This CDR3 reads CASSVSGYSTDTQYF. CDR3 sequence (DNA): TGTGCCAGCAGCGTAAGCGGGTACAGCACAGATACGCAGTATTTT. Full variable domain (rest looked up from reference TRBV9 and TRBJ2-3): DSGVTQTPKHLITATGQRVTLRCSPRSGDLSVYWYQQSLDQGLQFLIQYYNGEERAKGNILERFSAQQFPDLHSELNLSSLELGDSALYFCASSVSGYSTDTQYFGPGTRLTVL.

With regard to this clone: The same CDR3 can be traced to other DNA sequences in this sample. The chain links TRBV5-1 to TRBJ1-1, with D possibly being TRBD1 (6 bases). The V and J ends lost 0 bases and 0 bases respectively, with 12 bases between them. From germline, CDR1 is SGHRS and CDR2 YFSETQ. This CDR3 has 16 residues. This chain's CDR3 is CASSLGQGTMNTEAFF. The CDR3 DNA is TGCGCCAGCAGCTTGGGTCAGGGGACAATGAACACTGAAGCTTTCTTT. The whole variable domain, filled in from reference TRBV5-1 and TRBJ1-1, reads KAGVTQTPRYLIKTRGQQVTLSCSPISGHRSVSWYQQTPGQGLQFLFEYFSETQRNKGNFPGRFSGRQFSNSRSEMNVSTLELGDSALYLCASSLGQGTMNTEAFFGQGTRLTVV.

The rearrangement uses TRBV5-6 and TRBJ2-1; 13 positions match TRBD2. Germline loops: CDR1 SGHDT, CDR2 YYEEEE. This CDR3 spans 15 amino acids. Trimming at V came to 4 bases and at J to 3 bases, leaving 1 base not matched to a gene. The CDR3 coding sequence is TGTGCCAGCAGCCGGACTAGCGGGAGCTACAATGAGCAGTTCTTC. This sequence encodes CASSRTSGSYNEQFF.

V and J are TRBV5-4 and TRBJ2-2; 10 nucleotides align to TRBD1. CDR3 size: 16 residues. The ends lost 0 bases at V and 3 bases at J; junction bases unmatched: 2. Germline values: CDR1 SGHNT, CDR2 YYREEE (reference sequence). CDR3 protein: CASSLEGQGYTGELFF. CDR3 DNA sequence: TGTGCCAGCAGCTTGGAGGGACAGGGGTACACCGGGGAGCTGTTTTTT.

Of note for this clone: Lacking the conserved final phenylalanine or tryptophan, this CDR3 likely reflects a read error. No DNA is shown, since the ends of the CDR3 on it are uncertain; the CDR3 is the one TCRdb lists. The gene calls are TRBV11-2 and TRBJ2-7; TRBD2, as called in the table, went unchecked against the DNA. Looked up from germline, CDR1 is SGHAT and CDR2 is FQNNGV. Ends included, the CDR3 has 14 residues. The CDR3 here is CASSLERGGTTVLT.

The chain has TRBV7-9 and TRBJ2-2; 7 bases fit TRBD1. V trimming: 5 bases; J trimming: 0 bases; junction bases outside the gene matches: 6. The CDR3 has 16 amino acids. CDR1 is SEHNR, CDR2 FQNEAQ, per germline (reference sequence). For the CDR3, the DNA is TGTGCCAGCAGCGCCCGGGACAGCGCGAACACCGGGGAGCTGTTTTTT. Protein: CASSARDSANTGELFF.

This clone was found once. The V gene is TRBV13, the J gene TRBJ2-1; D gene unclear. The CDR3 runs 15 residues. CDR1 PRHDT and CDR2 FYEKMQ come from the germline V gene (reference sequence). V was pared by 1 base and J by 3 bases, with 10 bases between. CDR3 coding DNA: TGTGCCAGCAGCTTAGATCTACGAGGCTACAATGAGCAGTTCTTC. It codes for CASSLDLRGYNEQFF.

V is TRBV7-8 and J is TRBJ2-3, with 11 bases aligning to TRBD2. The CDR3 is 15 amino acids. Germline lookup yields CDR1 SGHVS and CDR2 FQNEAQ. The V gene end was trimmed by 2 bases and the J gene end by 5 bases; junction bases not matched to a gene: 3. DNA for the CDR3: TGTGCCAGCAGCTTAACTAGCGGGAGAGTAGATACGCAGTATTTT. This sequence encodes CASSLTSGRVDTQYF. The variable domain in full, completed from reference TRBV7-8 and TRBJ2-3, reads GAGVSQSPRYKVAKRGQDVALRCDPISGHVSLFWYQQALGQGPEFLTYFQNEAQLDKSGLPSDRFFAERPEGSVSTLKIQRTQQEDSAVYLCASSLTSGRVDTQYFGPGTRLTVL.

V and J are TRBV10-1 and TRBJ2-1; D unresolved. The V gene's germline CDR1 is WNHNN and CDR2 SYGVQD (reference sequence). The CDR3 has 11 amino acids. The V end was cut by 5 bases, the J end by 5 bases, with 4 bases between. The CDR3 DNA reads TGCGCCAGCAGTAGAGACAATGAGCAGTTCTTC. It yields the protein CASSRDNEQFF.

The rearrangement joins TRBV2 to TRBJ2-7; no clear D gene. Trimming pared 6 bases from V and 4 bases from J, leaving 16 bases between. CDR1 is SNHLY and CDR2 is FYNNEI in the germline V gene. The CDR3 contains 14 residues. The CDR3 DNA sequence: TGTGCCAGCAGCCACCGTCCCCGCTCATACGAGCAGTACTTC. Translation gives CASSHRPRSYEQYF.

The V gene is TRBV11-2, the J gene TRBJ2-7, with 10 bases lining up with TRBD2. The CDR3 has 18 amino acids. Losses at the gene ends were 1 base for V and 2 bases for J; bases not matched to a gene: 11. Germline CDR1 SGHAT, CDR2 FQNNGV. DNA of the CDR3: TGTGCCAGCAGCTTAGTTGTGGCTAGCGGGGGCCCAGCCTACGAGCAGTACTTC. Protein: CASSLVVASGGPAYEQYF.

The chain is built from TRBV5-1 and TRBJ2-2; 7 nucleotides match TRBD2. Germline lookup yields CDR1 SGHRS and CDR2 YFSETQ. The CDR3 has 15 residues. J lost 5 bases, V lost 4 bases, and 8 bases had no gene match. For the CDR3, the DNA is TGCGCCAGCAGCCCGGGAGGTTTTGGGACCGGGGAGCTGTTTTTT. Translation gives CASSPGGFGTGELFF.